This T cell receptor (beta chain) was captured in a study of memory CD4+ T cells and cytomegalovirus serostatus. Germline V lookup: CDR1 LNHDA, CDR2 SQIVND (reference sequence). The CDR3 consists of 12 residues. Trimming cost V 5 bases and J 5 bases, with 6 bases left between them. Single viable CD3+CD4+CD8-CD45RO+ cells were sorted as the memory CD4+ T cells. The repertoire was sequenced with immunoSEQ multiplex PCR; TCRdb's copy has only in-frame clones and lacks some. Here the sample spans over 65,000 clones, under 80% being singletons. The sequencing sample was made of memory CD4+ T cells from blood. This receptor was taken from an adult in good health and CMV-seropositive. This chain connects TRBV19 to TRBJ1-4, with D perhaps matching TRBD1 (5 bases). CDR3 in amino acids: CASSGHNEKLFF. CDR3 in DNA: TGTGCCAGTAGTGGACACAATGAAAAACTGTTTTTT.